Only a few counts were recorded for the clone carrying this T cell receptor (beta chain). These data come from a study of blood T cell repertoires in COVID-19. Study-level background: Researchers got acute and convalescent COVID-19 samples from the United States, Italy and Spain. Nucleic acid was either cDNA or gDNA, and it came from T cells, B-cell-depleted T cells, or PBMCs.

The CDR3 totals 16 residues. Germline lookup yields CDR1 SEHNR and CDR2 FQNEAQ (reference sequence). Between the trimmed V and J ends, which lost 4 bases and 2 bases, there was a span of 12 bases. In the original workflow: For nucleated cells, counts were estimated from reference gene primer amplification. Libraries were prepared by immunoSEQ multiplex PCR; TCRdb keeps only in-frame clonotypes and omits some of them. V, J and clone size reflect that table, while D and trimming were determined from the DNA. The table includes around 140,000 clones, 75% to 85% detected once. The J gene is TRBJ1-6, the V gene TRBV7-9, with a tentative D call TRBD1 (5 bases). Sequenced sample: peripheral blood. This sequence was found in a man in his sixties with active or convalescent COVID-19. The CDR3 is CASSSNRRTYNSPLHF. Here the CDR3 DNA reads TGTGCCAGCAGCTCGAACAGGCGGACCTATAATTCACCCCTCCACTTT.